These 29 T cell receptor beta chains originate from one sample sequenced in a study of human T cells and chemical hapten exposure listed by TCRdb under 2021. The label giving this sample's time point can be read as: pre-sensitization, week 0. In light of the paper, this sample's treatment or condition label describes: therapeutic diphenylcyclopropenone sensitization with weekly scalp DPC. The library relied on RACE. Sequencing relied on a NextSeq 500. TCRdb handled the public reads itself, with Q25 trimming in fastp and clone calling in MiXCR, and kept productive beta chains. Rows are combined by CDR3 protein, so each entry shows the most common genes and DNA. The sample table shows about 120,000 distinct CDR3 sequences, and 13% are seen once. Around 2.7% of the sample comes from the top ten. The material was whole blood, obtained in connection with sensitization to the hapten diphenylcyclopropenone (DPC). All receptors derive from a woman between 18 and 29 years old with alopecia areata. Some clones in this sample may be carry-over from other donors' samples.

The chain employs TRBV12-3 or TRBV12-4 and TRBJ2-1; TRBD2 matches at 9 bases. This CDR3 has 14 residues. V was pared by 2 bases and J by 7 bases, with 3 bases of the junction left unmatched. CDR3 sequence (DNA): TGTGCCAGCAGTTTAATTCTAGCGGGGAATGAGCAGTTCTTC. As protein: CASSLILAGNEQFF.

The V call is TRBV7-9, the J call TRBJ2-1; D gene uncertain. This CDR3 contains 16 residues. Deletions cut 0 bases from V and 2 bases from J, with 11 bases between. Germline V gives CDR1 SEHNR, CDR2 FQNEAQ (reference sequence). The CDR3 region is CASSLARTAPYNEQFF. DNA for the CDR3: TGTGCCAGCAGCTTAGCGCGGACGGCCCCCTACAATGAGCAGTTCTTC.

This clonotype was recorded at least ten times. The chain is built from TRBV14 and TRBJ2-1, with unresolved D. This CDR3 is built from 15 residues. Germline V lookup: CDR1 SGHDN, CDR2 FVKESK. The V gene lost 3 bases and the J gene lost 2 bases, with 11 bases spanning the gap. CDR3 protein: CASSHRAGAYNEQFF. DNA for the CDR3: TGTGCCAGCAGCCATAGAGCTGGGGCCTACAATGAGCAGTTCTTC.

The chain is built from TRBV2 and TRBJ2-6; 12 bases line up with TRBD1. The CDR3 runs to 18 residues. J gave up 4 bases and V 3 bases, and 7 bases lay outside the gene matches. Germline loops: CDR1 SNHLY, CDR2 FYNNEI. The CDR3 loop reads CASSEAGTGGAGANVLTF. CDR3 DNA: TGTGCCAGCAGTGAGGCCGGGACAGGGGGCGCCGGGGCCAACGTCCTGACTTTC.

This clonotype was recorded at least ten times. The chain links TRBV4-3 to TRBJ2-2; TRBD1 is a possible D gene (6 bases). The CDR3 extends over 17 amino acids. Germline loops: CDR1 LGHNA, CDR2 YSLEER. V lost 3 bases and J lost 4, with 18 bases in between. The CDR3, as DNA: TGCGCCAGCAGCCACCCAACAGGGTTGGCTCGCACCGGGGAGCTGTTTTTT. It codes for CASSHPTGLARTGELFF.

The genes are TRBV19 and TRBJ2-5; the D is unclear. The CDR3 sequence is 11 residues long. V lost 3 bases and J lost 7, with 6 bases in between. Germline loops: CDR1 LNHDA, CDR2 SQIVND (reference sequence). The CDR3 is CASSIKGTQYF. CDR3 nucleotides: TGTGCCAGTAGTATTAAGGGGACCCAGTACTTC.

The V call is TRBV28, the J call TRBJ2-7, with D uncertain. This CDR3 has 13 amino acids. V lost 5 bases to trimming and J lost 3 bases, with 11 bases between them. CDR1 and CDR2 (germline): MDHEN, SYDVKM. This chain's CDR3 is CASSRILGYEQYF. The CDR3 nucleotides are TGTGCCAGCAGTCGAATTTTGGGCTACGAGCAGTACTTC.

This clonotype was counted ten times or more. The rearrangement links TRBV7-2 to TRBJ2-1; TRBD2 might be the D (7 bases). This CDR3 contains 16 residues. From germline, CDR1 is SGHTA and CDR2 FQGNSA. V lost 0 bases to trimming and J lost 6 bases, with 15 bases between them. The CDR3 region is CASSLAWGGRFNEQFF. The CDR3 DNA sequence: TGTGCCAGCAGCTTAGCATGGGGGGGCCGATTCAATGAGCAGTTCTTC.

This clonotype occurred many times. J is TRBJ1-5 and V is TRBV6-5; no clear D. Per the germline V gene, CDR1 is MNHEY and CDR2 is SVGAGI. The CDR3 is made up of 15 amino acids. Trimming took 5 bases from V and 1 from J, leaving 12 bases between them. As DNA, the CDR3 is TGTGCCAGCAGTGTCGGCCAGAGGAGCAATCAGCCCCAGCATTTT. Its translation: CASSVGQRSNQPQHF.

This clonotype showed up many times. The V gene is TRBV7-2, the J gene TRBJ2-1; TRBD2 agrees at 7 bases. The CDR3 sequence is 15 residues long. Germline lookup yields CDR1 SGHTA and CDR2 FQGNSA. The trim removed 7 bases at V and 6 bases at J, leaving 12 bases unmatched. In DNA, the CDR3 is TGTGCCAGCAAAGGCGGGGGAGTTCGATCCAATGAGCAGTTCTTC. Encoded protein: CASKGGGVRSNEQFF.

The chain carries TRBV7-2 and TRBJ1-2; a possible D gene is TRBD1 (5 bases). V was shortened by 5 bases and J by 2 bases, with 21 bases between the two germline ends. This CDR3 is 17 amino acids long. Germline V gene lookup returns CDR1 SGHTA and CDR2 FQGNSA. CDR3 DNA: TGTGCCAGCAGCCTAAGAGGCGGGTCGGGGGACAACTATGGCTACACCTTC. This sequence encodes CASSLRGGSGDNYGYTF. The variable domain in full, with the rest retrieved from reference TRBV7-2 and TRBJ1-2, is GAGVSQSPSNKVTEKGKDVELRCDPISGHTALYWYRQSLGQGLEFLIYFQGNSAPDKSGLPSDRFSAERTGGSVSTLTIQRTQQEDSAVYLCASSLRGGSGDNYGYTFGSGTRLTVV.

The sample holds many counts of this clonotype. The chain has TRBV28 and TRBJ1-4; tentative D call: TRBD1 (6 bases). Germline assignment: CDR1 MDHEN and CDR2 SYDVKM. V was trimmed by 6 bases and J by 8 bases, leaving 16 bases between them. This CDR3 contains 14 residues. Written as DNA, the CDR3 is TGTGCCAGCAGCACCGGGACAAGACGAGAAAAACTGTTTTTT. Translated: CASSTGTRREKLFF. The full variable domain, rest sourced from reference TRBV28 and TRBJ1-4, is DVKVTQSSRYLVKRTGEKVFLECVQDMDHENMFWYRQDPGLGLRLIYFSYDVKMKEKGDIPEGYSVSREKKERFSLILESASTNQTSMYLCASSTGTRREKLFFGSGTQLSVL.

This clonotype was detected only a few times. The rearrangement links TRBV2 to TRBJ1-2; D perhaps matches TRBD1 (5 bases). Trimming left V 1 base short and J 7 bases short, with 19 bases between. The CDR3 loop spans 16 amino acids. CDR1 is SNHLY and CDR2 is FYNNEI in the germline V gene. CDR3 sequence: CASSEVDPVLGTGYTF. As DNA, the CDR3 is TGTGCCAGCAGTGAAGTCGATCCCGTCTTAGGGACTGGCTACACCTTC.

This clonotype was detected a few times. This chain joins TRBV10-3 and TRBJ2-5; 8 bases agree with TRBD1. Unmatched junction bases numbered 5, after V lost 6 bases and J lost 5 bases. Germline V CDR1 and CDR2: ENHRY, SYGVKD. The CDR3 extends over 13 amino acids. The CDR3 sequence is CAISWTGIETQYF. CDR3 in DNA: TGTGCCATCAGCTGGACAGGGATTGAGACCCAGTACTTC.

Only a few counts were recorded for this clonotype. The chain's CDR3 is CASSFLRGTAYEQYF. Written as DNA, the CDR3 is TGTGCCAGCAGCTTCCTAAGAGGGACCGCCTACGAGCAGTACTTC. The chain joins TRBV11-1 to TRBJ2-7; the D call may be TRBD1 or TRBD2 (5 bases each). CDR3 length equals 15 residues. Trimming took 3 bases from V and 2 from J, leaving 14 bases between them. Germline loops: CDR1 SGHAT, CDR2 FQDESV (reference sequence). Full variable domain (rest looked up from reference TRBV11-1 and TRBJ2-7): EAEVAQSPRYKITEKSQAVAFWCDPISGHATLYWYRQILGQGPELLVQFQDESVVDDSQLPKDRFSAERLKGVDSTLKIQPAELGDSAMYLCASSFLRGTAYEQYFGPGTRLTVT.

The J gene is TRBJ2-5, the V gene TRBV24-1; D is undetermined. V was cut by 0 bases and J by 5 bases, with 15 bases left in between. CDR1 and CDR2 from the germline V gene are KGHDR and SFDVKD. The CDR3 covers 16 residues. CDR3 DNA sequence: TGTGCCACCAGTGATTTGCTACAGAGCCTCAGGGAGACCCAGTACTTC. It specifies CATSDLLQSLRETQYF.

This clonotype was found a few times. The chain has TRBV20-1 and TRBJ2-5; D perhaps matches TRBD2 (5 bases). There are 14 residues in the CDR3. Germline assignment: CDR1 DFQATT and CDR2 SNEGSKA (reference sequence). The ends were cut back, 1 base at V and 4 bases at J, with 13 bases in the middle. This CDR3 is CSARGLAGPETQYF. DNA of the CDR3: TGCAGTGCTAGAGGGCTAGCTGGGCCAGAGACCCAGTACTTC.

J is TRBJ1-2 and V is TRBV9, with D possibly TRBD1 on 5 matching bases. CDR3 size: 16 residues. The ends were cut back, 4 bases at V and 2 bases at J, with 18 bases in the middle. Per the germline V gene, CDR1 is SGDLS and CDR2 is YYNGEE. CDR3 nucleotides: TGTGCCAGCAGCCACAGCCTGAGGGACCAAAACTATGGCTACACCTTC. Its translation: CASSHSLRDQNYGYTF.

This clonotype was seen more than once but under ten times. V gene TRBV11-3 combines with J gene TRBJ2-3; TRBD2 matches 8 bases. CDR3 length: 16 amino acids. J was trimmed by 3 bases and V by 0 bases; bases with no gene match: 5. CDR1 SGHNT and CDR2 YENEEA come from the germline V gene. Written as DNA, the CDR3 is TGTGCCAGCAGCTTAGACGCGGGGGGACCGACAGATACGCAGTATTTT. Its protein is CASSLDAGGPTDTQYF.

The gene calls are TRBV4-1 and TRBJ2-7; D unclear. Germline lookup yields CDR1 MGHRA and CDR2 YSYEKL. V dropped 0 bases and J dropped 5 bases, with 8 bases sitting between them. CDR3 length equals 13 residues. CDR3 bases: TGCGCCAGCAGCCAAGAAGGCAGGCACGAGCAGTACTTC. Translated: CASSQEGRHEQYF.

This clonotype was seen a handful of times. The chain carries TRBV5-1 and TRBJ1-5; 7 nucleotides match TRBD1. Trimming took 4 bases from V and 4 from J; bases not matched to a gene: 8. The CDR3 consists of 15 residues. Germline CDR1 and CDR2: SGHRS and YFSETQ. CDR3 amino acids: CASSPQGTTNQPQHF. In DNA, the CDR3 is TGCGCCAGCAGCCCACAGGGGACCACAAATCAGCCCCAGCATTTT.

The J gene is TRBJ1-5, the V gene TRBV18; 7 nucleotides line up with TRBD1. The CDR3 runs to 14 residues. Looked up from germline, CDR1 is KGHSH and CDR2 is LQKENI. J lost 2 bases, V lost 5 bases, and 3 bases had no gene match. In DNA form, the CDR3 reads TGTGCCAGCTCAACGACAGGGCGCAATCAGCCCCAGCATTTT. Protein product: CASSTTGRNQPQHF.

This clonotype was seen at least ten times. The rearrangement links TRBV12-3 or TRBV12-4 to TRBJ2-7, with TRBD2 matching over 7 bases. With 4 bases clipped from V and 6 bases from J, the junction kept 9 bases outside the gene matches. The CDR3 has 14 residues. CDR3 loop: CASSSGTTYGEQYF. The CDR3 region has the DNA TGTGCCAGCAGTTCGGGGACTACTTATGGCGAGCAGTACTTC.

Note on this clonotype: A much more abundant neighbour one base away suggests this may be a read error. This rearrangement joins TRBV28 to TRBJ2-7; D ambiguous. There are 11 residues in the CDR3. CDR1 and CDR2 (germline): MDHEN, SYDVKM. The CDR3 sequence is CASSHTYEQHF. The CDR3 DNA reads as TGTGCCAGCAGTCACACCTACGAGCAGCACTTC.

The chain joins TRBV9 to TRBJ1-6; weak D call: TRBD1 (6 bases). CDR3 length: 15 residues. Trimming cost V 0 bases and J 5 bases, with 9 bases left between them. CDR1 and CDR2 from the germline V gene are SGDLS and YYNGEE. CDR3 in DNA: TGTGCCAGCAGCGTAGGGACAGAAGATAATTCACCCCTCCACTTT. This codes for CASSVGTEDNSPLHF.

The chain has TRBV12-3 or TRBV12-4 and TRBJ1-6; 9 bases match TRBD1. The CDR3 has 16 residues. The V gene end was trimmed by 1 base and the J gene end by 4 bases; junction bases not matched to a gene: 2. The CDR3 sequence: CASSLETGGYNSPLHF. CDR3 in DNA: TGTGCCAGCAGTTTAGAGACAGGGGGTTATAATTCACCCCTCCACTTT.

The CDR3 spells CSARYSGNTEAFF. The CDR3 region has the DNA TGCAGTGCTAGATATTCAGGGAACACTGAAGCTTTCTTT. This chain joins TRBV20-1 and TRBJ1-1; D is unresolved. The CDR3 is 13 amino acids. CDR1 is DFQATT and CDR2 is SNEGSKA in the germline V gene (reference sequence). Between the trimmed V and J ends, which lost 2 bases and 1 base, there was a span of 8 bases.

This clonotype was recorded a few times. The chain links TRBV7-9 to TRBJ2-3; no clear D. This CDR3 comprises 13 residues. Germline V gene data show CDR1 as SEHNR and CDR2 as FQNEAQ (reference sequence). Trimming shortened V by 5 bases and J by 4 bases, and 10 bases separated the two germline ends. Written as DNA, the CDR3 is TGTGCCAGCAGCCCGAGTTTGGCAGATACGCAGTATTTT. Translated, it gives CASSPSLADTQYF.

The CDR3 coding sequence is TGTGCCAGCAGCACCGCTAGCGGGGGGCTAGAGACCCAGTACTTC. Protein: CASSTASGGLETQYF. This rearrangement joins TRBV5-5 to TRBJ2-5; 11 nucleotides match TRBD2. This CDR3 comprises 15 residues. From germline, CDR1 is SGHKS and CDR2 YYEKEE (reference sequence). V gave up 4 bases and J gave up 4 bases; unmatched junction bases: 6.